These 11 T cell receptor beta chains share one sample of origin, sequenced in a study of T cells after yellow fever vaccination. MiXCR, applied by TCRdb to the 5' RACE reads, yields one record per CDR3 protein. The sample consists of 450,000 to 600,000 distinct CDR3 sequences, about a sixth of them appearing once. Source: PBMCs, taken less than 6 days after the first yellow fever vaccination. The origin of the receptors is a man younger than 35 who received the YFV17D yellow fever vaccine.

This clonotype was seen a handful of times. The CDR3 DNA sequence: TGCGCCAGCAGCCAAGATGCCGGACTAGCGGGGTTCACGAACACCGGGGAGCTGTTTTTT. Translation: CASSQDAGLAGFTNTGELFF. The chain links TRBV4-3 to TRBJ2-2; 12 bases align to TRBD2. The V gene's germline CDR1 is LGHNA and CDR2 YSLEER. Trimming at V came to 0 bases and at J to 0 bases, leaving 8 bases not matched to a gene. The CDR3 is made up of 20 amino acids.

This clonotype was seen ten or more times. V gene TRBV4-1 combines with J gene TRBJ2-1, with no clear D. The CDR3 extends over 14 amino acids. CDR1 MGHRA and CDR2 YSYEKL come from the germline V gene. Trimming left V 0 bases short and J 9 bases short, with 12 bases between. CDR3 protein: CASSQEAHFGEQFF. The CDR3 nucleotides read TGCGCCAGCAGCCAAGAGGCTCATTTTGGTGAGCAGTTCTTC.

The chain is built from TRBV7-9 and TRBJ1-5, with D tentatively TRBD1 (6 bases). Between the trimmed V and J ends, which lost 4 bases and 6 bases, there was a span of 10 bases. The CDR3 has 13 amino acids. CDR1 and CDR2 (germline): SEHNR, FQNEAQ (reference sequence). The CDR3 DNA is TGTGCCAGCAGCTCGGGGGCTGTTCAGCCCCAGCATTTT. Amino acid sequence: CASSSGAVQPQHF.

V gene TRBV7-9 combines with J gene TRBJ1-1; a possible D gene is TRBD1 (5 bases). V lost 8 bases to trimming and J lost 8 bases, with 15 bases between them. The germline gives CDR1 SEHNR, CDR2 FQNEAQ (reference sequence). The CDR3 extends over 12 amino acids. This CDR3 reads CASHMSGTEAFF. The CDR3 nucleotides are TGTGCCAGCCACATGTCAGGGACCGAAGCTTTCTTT.

The chain uses TRBV19 and TRBJ1-1, with a possible D match to TRBD1 (6 bases). This CDR3 comprises 15 residues. V was trimmed by 5 bases and J by 0 bases, leaving 13 bases between them. Looked up from germline, CDR1 is LNHDA and CDR2 is SQIVND (reference sequence). CDR3 nucleotides: TGTGCCAGTAGTGCTTCGGGGGCCCTGAACACTGAAGCTTTCTTT. Amino acids: CASSASGALNTEAFF.

In its sample, this clonotype was seen many times. The chain uses TRBV12-3 or TRBV12-4 and TRBJ2-5, with a possible D match to TRBD1 (5 bases). Trimming cost V 6 bases and J 7 bases, with 15 bases left between them. CDR3 length: 13 residues. In nucleotides, the CDR3 is TGTGCCAGCAGACTGCCGACAGTCAGGACCCAGTACTTC. It codes for CASRLPTVRTQYF.

This rearrangement joins TRBV5-5 to TRBJ2-5; D remains unclear. Germline CDR1 SGHKS, CDR2 YYEKEE (reference sequence). The V end was cut by 6 bases, the J end by 3 bases, with 24 bases between. This CDR3 spans 17 amino acids. Here the CDR3 DNA reads TGTGCCAGCACTCTCCTGTCCGATGAAATACTAAAAGAGACCCAGTACTTC. Protein: CASTLLSDEILKETQYF.

The gene calls are TRBV5-4 and TRBJ2-7; D might be TRBD2 (6 bases). Germline assignment: CDR1 SGHNT and CDR2 YYREEE (reference sequence). Trimming stripped 4 bases from V and 0 bases from J, with 14 bases between. CDR3 length: 15 residues. For the CDR3, the DNA is TGTGCCAGCAGCCTAGGTGGGAGGACCTCCTACGAGCAGTACGTC. Its protein is CASSLGGRTSYEQYV.

The genes are TRBV11-3 and TRBJ1-2; no clear D. Trimming took off 5 bases at V and 6 bases at J, with 7 bases between the two ends. In germline, CDR1 is SGHNT, CDR2 YENEEA. The CDR3 consists of 11 residues. The CDR3 DNA is TGTGCCAGCAGCACAGAGGATGGCTACACCTTC. This encodes CASSTEDGYTF.

This clonotype was recorded a few times. CDR3: CASTTGGGVNTEAFF. The CDR3 coding sequence is TGTGCCAGCACGACAGGGGGCGGCGTGAACACTGAAGCTTTCTTT. This sequence joins TRBV28 and TRBJ1-1; 10 nucleotides agree with TRBD1. The CDR3 runs to 15 residues. Germline CDR1 reads MDHEN; CDR2 reads SYDVKM. Germline trimming cut 7 bases from V and 0 bases from J; bases unmatched to any gene: 5. The whole variable domain, filled in from reference TRBV28 and TRBJ1-1, reads DVKVTQSSRYLVKRTGEKVFLECVQDMDHENMFWYRQDPGLGLRLIYFSYDVKMKEKGDIPEGYSVSREKKERFSLILESASTNQTSMYLCASTTGGGVNTEAFFGQGTRLTVV.

In this sample, this clonotype turned up many times. The J gene is TRBJ1-2, the V gene TRBV6-5, with D maybe TRBD1 (6 bases). The germline V and J ends were trimmed by 0 bases and 10 bases, with 12 bases remaining between them. The V gene's germline CDR1 is MNHEY and CDR2 SVGAGI. The CDR3 spans 13 residues. CDR3 in DNA: TGTGCCAGCAGTTACTCGAGGGGGTACTTCTACACCTTC. Amino acids: CASSYSRGYFYTF.